The rows below give T cell receptor beta chains drawn from one sample of a study of T-cell memory formation after mild COVID-19. TCRdb re-called the 5' RACE reads with MiXCR, one entry per CDR3 protein. The sample holds about 190,000 distinct CDR3 sequences, 27% seen once. The source material was PBMCs or a T cell subset sorted from them (not recorded which). These receptors originate from an adult woman who had mild COVID-19 (a few samples of this study predate the infection). Cell type and time point are not known. Both conserved end residues are part of each CDR3. A D gene is named only where the DNA matches it firmly. Some rows have no size entry. The others give once, few or many, or a class for an expanded clone.

V	size	D	J	CDR3	DNA
TRBV10-2	-	-	TRBJ1-3	CASSDWGILGNTIYF	TGCGCCAGCAGTGACTGGGGGATCCTAGGAAACACCATATATTTT
TRBV6-1	-	TRBD1	TRBJ1-5	CASKLGQGANQPQHF	TGTGCCAGCAAACTAGGACAGGGAGCTAATCAGCCCCAGCATTTT
TRBV18	-	TRBD2	TRBJ2-7	CASSPSSGRLDEQYF	TGTGCCAGCTCACCATCTAGCGGGAGACTCGACGAGCAGTACTTC
TRBV5-1	few	TRBD1	TRBJ2-7	CASSLGGQEWYEQYF	TGCGCCAGCAGCTTGGGGGGACAGGAGTGGTACGAGCAGTACTTC
TRBV20-1	few	-	TRBJ2-3	CSASASTDTQYF	TGCAGTGCTAGCGCCAGCACAGATACGCAGTATTTT
TRBV12-3/TRBV12-4	-	TRBD2	TRBJ2-3	CASVPSGGSDTQYF	TGTGCCAGCGTTCCTAGCGGGGGGTCAGATACGCAGTATTTT
TRBV27	few	-	TRBJ2-1	CASSLGGWFIDEQFF	TGTGCCAGCAGTTTAGGGGGGTGGTTTATTGATGAGCAGTTCTTC
TRBV18	few	TRBD1	TRBJ1-1	CASSPTGAYTEAFF	TGTGCCAGCTCACCAACAGGGGCCTACACTGAAGCTTTCTTT
TRBV29-1	few	-	TRBJ2-2	CSVHLSSTDTGELFF	TGCAGCGTGCACCTGTCTTCGACGGACACCGGGGAGCTGTTTTTT
TRBV30	once	-	TRBJ2-3	CAWSESPGWKSTDTQYF	TGTGCCTGGAGTGAGAGCCCAGGGTGGAAGAGCACAGATACGCAGTATTTT
TRBV7-8	-	TRBD1	TRBJ1-2	CASSSTGVGYGYTF	TGTGCCAGCAGCTCAACAGGGGTGGGCTATGGCTACACCTTC
TRBV20-1	few	TRBD1	TRBJ2-2	CSVGGQGKTGELFF	TGCAGTGTCGGCGGACAGGGGAAGACCGGGGAGCTGTTTTTT
TRBV4-1	few	-	TRBJ1-5	CASSQVGVRQPQHF	TGCGCCAGCAGCCAAGTTGGAGTTAGGCAGCCCCAGCATTTT
TRBV11-2	-	TRBD2	TRBJ2-5	CASSLDPGLGLAGGETQYF	TGTGCCAGCAGCTTAGATCCGGGTTTGGGACTAGCGGGGGGCGAGACCCAGTACTTC
TRBV5-1	-	TRBD1	TRBJ1-2	CASSRSGTGGEGYTF	TGCGCCAGCAGCCGCTCTGGGACAGGGGGCGAAGGCTACACCTTC
TRBV15	few	-	TRBJ2-7	CATSRDEWTPWSYEQYF	TGTGCCACCAGCAGAGATGAGTGGACTCCTTGGTCCTACGAGCAGTACTTC
TRBV6-5	many	-	TRBJ2-3	CASSYDETNTQYF	TGTGCCAGCAGTTACGACGAAACCAATACGCAGTATTTT
TRBV20-1	-	-	TRBJ2-4	CSARVAGAKNIQYF	TGCAGTGCTAGGGTCGCAGGCGCAAAAAACATTCAGTACTTC
TRBV5-1	-	TRBD2	TRBJ2-3	CASTPGREVTDTQYF	TGCGCCAGCACCCCGGGGCGGGAGGTTACAGATACGCAGTATTTT
TRBV4-1	-	-	TRBJ1-1	CASSQDRSGEAFF	TGCGCCAGCAGCCAAGATCGCAGCGGCGAAGCTTTCTTT
TRBV29-1	-	-	TRBJ2-7	CSGGTGPSEQYF	TGCAGCGGCGGAACAGGGCCCAGCGAGCAGTACTTC
TRBV4-2	-	-	TRBJ1-5	CASSPAAGPSNQPQHF	TGTGCCAGCAGCCCAGCTGCGGGCCCTAGCAATCAGCCCCAGCATTTT
TRBV7-2	many	-	TRBJ2-7	CASSLLHSSYEQYF	TGTGCCAGCAGCTTACTTCACTCCTCCTACGAGCAGTACTTC
TRBV24-1	-	TRBD1	TRBJ1-2	CATSDSTGVYGYTF	TGTGCCACCAGTGACTCTACAGGGGTCTATGGCTACACCTTC
TRBV3-1	-	-	TRBJ1-2	CASSQDSVRGYTF	TGTGCCAGCAGCCAAGATTCAGTACGTGGCTACACCTTC
TRBV7-9	-	TRBD1	TRBJ1-2	CASSPWTGDGYTF	TGTGCCAGCAGCCCCTGGACAGGGGACGGCTACACCTTC
TRBV12-3/TRBV12-4	-	-	TRBJ2-5	CASGDTIQETQYF	TGTGCCAGCGGTGACACGATACAAGAGACCCAGTACTTC
TRBV6-2/TRBV6-3	-	TRBD1	TRBJ2-7	CASGRGPYEQYF	TGTGCCAGCGGCAGGGGGCCCTACGAGCAGTACTTC
TRBV29-1	-	TRBD1	TRBJ1-1	CSVLLGTVNTEAFF	TGCAGCGTTCTGCTGGGGACAGTTAACACTGAAGCTTTCTTT
TRBV4-1	-	TRBD1	TRBJ1-4	CASSRAGQGGEKLFF	TGCGCCAGCAGCCGGGCCGGACAGGGGGGAGAAAAACTGTTTTTT
TRBV27	-	TRBD1	TRBJ2-7	CASSLSGTAYYEQYF	TGTGCCAGCAGTTTATCGGGGACAGCATACTACGAGCAGTACTTC
TRBV12-3/TRBV12-4	-	-	TRBJ2-7	CASSFGQVLEQYF	TGTGCCAGCAGTTTCGGGCAAGTTCTCGAGCAGTACTTC
TRBV7-2	-	-	TRBJ1-6	CASSSDISFDRYNSPLHF	TGTGCCAGCAGCTCCGACATTAGCTTCGACAGATATAATTCACCCCTCCACTTT
TRBV28	few	TRBD1	TRBJ2-5	CASSSRDREETQYF	TGTGCCAGCAGTTCCCGGGACAGGGAAGAGACCCAGTACTTC
TRBV2	-	TRBD1	TRBJ2-5	CASSTGQGVLQETQYF	TGTGCCAGCAGCACAGGACAGGGGGTTCTGCAAGAGACCCAGTACTTC
TRBV5-4	-	-	TRBJ2-2	CASSLVGASNTGELFF	TGTGCCAGCAGCTTGGTCGGGGCTTCGAACACCGGGGAGCTGTTTTTT
TRBV7-6	-	-	TRBJ1-1	CASSSGTREAFF	TGTGCCAGCAGTTCCGGGACGAGAGAAGCTTTCTTT
TRBV12-3/TRBV12-4	few	-	TRBJ2-6	CASSLGQSGANVLTF	TGTGCCAGCAGCCTAGGACAGTCTGGGGCCAACGTCCTGACTTTC
TRBV5-8	few	-	TRBJ1-6	CASSLVPLNSPLHF	TGTGCCAGCAGCTTGGTCCCCCTGAATTCACCCCTCCACTTT
TRBV20-1	-	TRBD2	TRBJ2-1	CSARLAGVLNEQFF	TGCAGTGCAAGGCTAGCGGGAGTTTTGAATGAGCAGTTCTTC
TRBV19	-	-	TRBJ1-5	CASSQTEGNQPQHF	TGTGCCAGTAGTCAAACGGAGGGCAATCAGCCCCAGCATTTT
TRBV9	few	TRBD2	TRBJ2-3	CASSQLAGRGTDTQYF	TGTGCCAGCAGCCAACTAGCGGGCAGGGGCACAGATACGCAGTATTTT
TRBV6-5	once	-	TRBJ2-7	CASSYLDEQYF	TGTGCCAGCAGTTACCTCGACGAGCAGTACTTC
TRBV11-2	-	TRBD1	TRBJ1-4	CASSSAPGGADEKLFF	TGTGCCAGCAGCTCCGCTCCAGGGGGCGCCGATGAAAAACTGTTTTTT
TRBV15	few	-	TRBJ1-1	CATSRGYSPEAFF	TGTGCCACCAGCAGAGGTTACAGTCCGGAAGCTTTCTTT
TRBV4-3	-	TRBD2	TRBJ2-2	CASSVQLAGGLTGELFF	TGCGCCAGCAGCGTACAACTAGCGGGAGGCCTGACCGGGGAGCTGTTTTTT
TRBV29-1	few	-	TRBJ2-1	CSVELSVNEQFF	TGCAGCGTTGAACTCAGCGTCAATGAGCAGTTCTTC
TRBV10-3	many	TRBD2	TRBJ2-7	CAISETSGRYEQYF	TGTGCCATCAGTGAGACTAGCGGGAGATACGAGCAGTACTTC
TRBV10-3	-	TRBD2	TRBJ2-7	CAISVPSGGADMDEQYF	TGTGCCATCAGTGTACCTAGCGGGGGGGCGGACATGGACGAGCAGTACTTC
TRBV6-5	few	-	TRBJ2-5	CASSTGTNEGETQYF	TGTGCCAGCAGTACCGGGACCAATGAGGGAGAGACCCAGTACTTC
TRBV6-5	-	TRBD2	TRBJ2-1	CASSYYAGEDNEQFF	TGTGCCAGCAGTTACTACGCGGGAGAGGACAATGAGCAGTTCTTC
TRBV27	many	TRBD2	TRBJ2-1	CASTPGLAGVYEQFF	TGTGCCAGCACCCCAGGACTAGCGGGAGTGTATGAGCAGTTCTTC
TRBV7-9	-	TRBD2	TRBJ2-1	CASSTLAVSNEQFF	TGTGCCAGCAGCACTCTAGCGGTGAGCAATGAGCAGTTCTTC
TRBV5-1	-	TRBD2	TRBJ2-7	CASSSGGGGTYEQYF	TGCGCCAGCAGCTCGGGAGGCGGGGGGACCTACGAGCAGTACTTC
TRBV5-4	-	TRBD2	TRBJ2-2	CASSLAGGGDTGELFF	TGTGCCAGCAGCTTGGCTGGGGGGGGAGACACCGGGGAGCTGTTTTTT
TRBV18	-	TRBD1	TRBJ2-5	CASSPPPRDRGQETQYF	TGTGCCAGCTCACCTCCCCCCCGGGACAGGGGCCAAGAGACCCAGTACTTC
TRBV6-1	-	-	TRBJ1-4	CASSEVQEGGSEKLFF	TGTGCCAGCAGTGAAGTGCAGGAAGGGGGGAGTGAAAAACTGTTTTTT
TRBV12-3/TRBV12-4	few	-	TRBJ1-1	CASSLFRIEAFF	TGTGCCAGCAGTTTATTTAGGATTGAAGCTTTCTTT
TRBV29-1	-	-	TRBJ2-1	CSVYPSTTSYNEQFF	TGCAGCGTTTACCCCTCGACTACCTCCTACAATGAGCAGTTCTTC
TRBV7-9	few	TRBD2	TRBJ2-4	CASSSVGPGLAGRQYF	TGTGCCAGCAGCTCTGTAGGCCCGGGACTAGCGGGACGGCAGTACTTC